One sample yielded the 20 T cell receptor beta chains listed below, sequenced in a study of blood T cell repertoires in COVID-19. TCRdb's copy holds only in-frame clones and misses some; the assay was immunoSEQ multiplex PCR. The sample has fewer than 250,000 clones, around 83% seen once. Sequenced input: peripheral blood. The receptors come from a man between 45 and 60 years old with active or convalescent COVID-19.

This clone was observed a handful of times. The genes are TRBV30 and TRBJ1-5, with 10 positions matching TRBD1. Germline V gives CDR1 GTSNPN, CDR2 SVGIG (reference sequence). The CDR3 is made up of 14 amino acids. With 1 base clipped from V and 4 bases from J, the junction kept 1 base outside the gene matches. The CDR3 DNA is TGTGCCTGGAGTGCGGGACAGGGGAATCAGCCCCAGCATTTT. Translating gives CAWSAGQGNQPQHF.

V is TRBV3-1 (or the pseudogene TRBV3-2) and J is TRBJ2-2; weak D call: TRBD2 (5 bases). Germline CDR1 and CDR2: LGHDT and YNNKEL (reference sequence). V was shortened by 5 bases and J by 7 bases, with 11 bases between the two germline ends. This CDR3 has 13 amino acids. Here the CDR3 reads CASSTRSGGELFF. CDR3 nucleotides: TGTGCCAGCAGCACTAGATCGGGCGGGGAGCTGTTTTTT.

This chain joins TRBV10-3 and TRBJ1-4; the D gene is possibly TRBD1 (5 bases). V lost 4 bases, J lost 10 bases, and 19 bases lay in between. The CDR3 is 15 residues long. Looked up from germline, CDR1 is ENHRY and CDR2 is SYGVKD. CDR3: CAISAAGEGGGKLFF. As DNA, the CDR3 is TGTGCCATCAGTGCGGCGGGGGAAGGAGGAGGAAAACTGTTTTTT.

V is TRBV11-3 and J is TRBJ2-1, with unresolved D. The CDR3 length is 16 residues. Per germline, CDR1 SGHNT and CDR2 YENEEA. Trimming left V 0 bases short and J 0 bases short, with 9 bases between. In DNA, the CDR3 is TGTGCCAGCAGCTTAGATCGGGTAAGCTCCTACAATGAGCAGTTCTTC. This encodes CASSLDRVSSYNEQFF.

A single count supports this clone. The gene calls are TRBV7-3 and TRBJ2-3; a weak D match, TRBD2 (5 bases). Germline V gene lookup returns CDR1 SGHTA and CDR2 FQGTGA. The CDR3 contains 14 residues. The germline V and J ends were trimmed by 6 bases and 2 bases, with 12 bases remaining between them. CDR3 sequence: CASRLGRTTDTQYF. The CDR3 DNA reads TGTGCCAGCAGACTAGGGCGGACCACAGATACGCAGTATTTT. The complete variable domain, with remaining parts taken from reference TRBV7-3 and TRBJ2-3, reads GAGVSQTPSNKVTEKGKYVELRCDPISGHTALYWYRQSLGQGPEFLIYFQGTGAADDSGLPNDRFFAVRPEGSVSTLKIQRTERGDSAVYLCASRLGRTTDTQYFGPGTRLTVL.

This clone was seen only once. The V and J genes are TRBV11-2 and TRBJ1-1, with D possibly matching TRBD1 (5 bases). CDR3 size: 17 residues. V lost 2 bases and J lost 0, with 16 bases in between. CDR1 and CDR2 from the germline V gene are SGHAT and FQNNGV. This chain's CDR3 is CASSLWADGGLNTEAFF. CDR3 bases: TGTGCCAGCAGCTTATGGGCGGACGGGGGATTGAACACTGAAGCTTTCTTT. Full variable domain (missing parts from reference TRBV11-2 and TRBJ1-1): EAGVAQSPRYKIIEKRQSVAFWCNPISGHATLYWYQQILGQGPKLLIQFQNNGVVDDSQLPKDRFSAERLKGVDSTLKIQPAKLEDSAVYLCASSLWADGGLNTEAFFGQGTRLTVV.

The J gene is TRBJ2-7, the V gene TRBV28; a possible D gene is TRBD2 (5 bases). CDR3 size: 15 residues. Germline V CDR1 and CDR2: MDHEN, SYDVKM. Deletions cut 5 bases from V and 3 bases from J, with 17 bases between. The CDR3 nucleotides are TGTGCCAGCAGTCCTCCCGAGCGGAAATACTACGAGCAGTACTTC. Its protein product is CASSPPERKYYEQYF. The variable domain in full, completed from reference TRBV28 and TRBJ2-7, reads DVKVTQSSRYLVKRTGEKVFLECVQDMDHENMFWYRQDPGLGLRLIYFSYDVKMKEKGDIPEGYSVSREKKERFSLILESASTNQTSMYLCASSPPERKYYEQYFGPGTRLTVT.

CDR3 coding DNA: TGTGCCAGCAGTTTAGGGCAGTACTTTACCTACGAGCAGTACTTC. Protein: CASSLGQYFTYEQYF. The V and J genes are TRBV28 and TRBJ2-7, with no clear D. Germline-derived CDR1 and CDR2 are MDHEN and SYDVKM. The CDR3 is 15 residues long. The ends were cut back, 2 bases at V and 2 bases at J, with 13 bases in the middle.

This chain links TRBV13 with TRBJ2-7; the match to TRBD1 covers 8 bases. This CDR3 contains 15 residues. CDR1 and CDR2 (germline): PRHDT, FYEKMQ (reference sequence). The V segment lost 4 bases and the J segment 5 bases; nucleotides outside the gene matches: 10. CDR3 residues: CASSSPGDRKNEQYF. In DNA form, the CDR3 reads TGTGCCAGCAGCTCGCCGGGGGACAGGAAAAACGAGCAGTACTTC.

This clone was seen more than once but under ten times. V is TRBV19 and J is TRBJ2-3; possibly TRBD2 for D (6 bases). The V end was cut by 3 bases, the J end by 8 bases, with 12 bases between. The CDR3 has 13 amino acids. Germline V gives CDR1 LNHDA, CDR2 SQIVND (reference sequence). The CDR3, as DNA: TGTGCCAGTAGTATTGATCTGGGGGGTACGCAGTATTTT. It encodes CASSIDLGGTQYF.

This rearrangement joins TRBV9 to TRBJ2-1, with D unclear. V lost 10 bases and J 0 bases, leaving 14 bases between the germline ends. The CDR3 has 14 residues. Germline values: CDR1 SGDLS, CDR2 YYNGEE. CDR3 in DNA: TGTGCCTCGGGTGAGGAGAGCTCCTACAATGAGCAGTTCTTC. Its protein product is CASGEESSYNEQFF.

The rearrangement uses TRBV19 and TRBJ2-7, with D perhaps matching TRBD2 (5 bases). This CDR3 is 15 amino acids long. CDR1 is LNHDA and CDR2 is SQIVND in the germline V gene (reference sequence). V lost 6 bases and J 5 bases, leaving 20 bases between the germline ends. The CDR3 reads CASSQQESLRDEQYF. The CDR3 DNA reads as TGTGCCAGTAGCCAGCAAGAGAGCCTGAGGGACGAGCAGTACTTC. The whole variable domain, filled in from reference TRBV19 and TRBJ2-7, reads DGGITQSPKYLFRKEGQNVTLSCEQNLNHDAMYWYRQDPGQGLRLIYYSQIVNDFQKGDIAEGYSVSREKKESFPLTVTSAQKNPTAFYLCASSQQESLRDEQYFGPGTRLTVT.

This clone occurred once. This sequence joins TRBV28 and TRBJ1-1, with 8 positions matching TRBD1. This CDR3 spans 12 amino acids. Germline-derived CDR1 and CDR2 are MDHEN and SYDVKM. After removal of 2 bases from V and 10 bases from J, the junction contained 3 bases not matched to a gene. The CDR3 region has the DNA TGTGCCAGCAGTTTAACAGGGGGACTAGCTTTCTTT. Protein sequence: CASSLTGGLAFF.

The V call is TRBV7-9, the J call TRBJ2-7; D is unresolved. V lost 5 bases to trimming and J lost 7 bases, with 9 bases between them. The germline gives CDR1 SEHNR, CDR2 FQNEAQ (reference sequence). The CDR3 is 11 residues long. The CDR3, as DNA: TGTGCCAGCAGCCCTCTCGGGGAGCAGTACTTC. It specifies CASSPLGEQYF.

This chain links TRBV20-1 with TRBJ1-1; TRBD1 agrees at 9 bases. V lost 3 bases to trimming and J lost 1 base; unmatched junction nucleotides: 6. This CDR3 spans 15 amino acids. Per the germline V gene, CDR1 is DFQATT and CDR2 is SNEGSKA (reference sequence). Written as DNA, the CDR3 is TGCAGTGCTAGTGGACAGGGGTTCAGGAACACTGAAGCTTTCTTT. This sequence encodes CSASGQGFRNTEAFF.

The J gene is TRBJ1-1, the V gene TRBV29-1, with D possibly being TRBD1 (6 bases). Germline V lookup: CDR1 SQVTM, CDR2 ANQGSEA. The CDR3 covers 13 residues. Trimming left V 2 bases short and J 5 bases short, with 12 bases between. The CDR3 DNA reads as TGCAGCGTTGAAATAACAGGGTTGACTGAAGCTTTCTTT. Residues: CSVEITGLTEAFF.

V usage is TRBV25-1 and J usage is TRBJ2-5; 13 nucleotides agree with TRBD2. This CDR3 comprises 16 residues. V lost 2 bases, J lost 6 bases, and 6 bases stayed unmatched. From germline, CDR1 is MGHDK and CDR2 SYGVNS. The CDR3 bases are TGTGCCAGCAGTGAACCTCCAGGGACTAGCGGGAAGACCCAGTACTTC. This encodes CASSEPPGTSGKTQYF. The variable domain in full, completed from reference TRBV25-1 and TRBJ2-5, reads EADIYQTPRYLVIGTGKKITLECSQTMGHDKMYWYQQDPGMELHLIHYSYGVNSTEKGDLSSESTVSRIRTEHFPLTLESARPSHTSQYLCASSEPPGTSGKTQYFGPGTRLLVL.

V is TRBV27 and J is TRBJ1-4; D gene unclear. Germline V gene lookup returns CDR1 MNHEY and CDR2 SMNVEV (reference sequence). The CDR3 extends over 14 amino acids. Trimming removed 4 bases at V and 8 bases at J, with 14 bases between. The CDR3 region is CASSSTKLGEKLFF. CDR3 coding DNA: TGTGCCAGCAGTTCCACGAAACTCGGGGAAAAACTGTTTTTT.

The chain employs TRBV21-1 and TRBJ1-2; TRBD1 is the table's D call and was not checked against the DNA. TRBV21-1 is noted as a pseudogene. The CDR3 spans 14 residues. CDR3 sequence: CANSKATGPYGYTF. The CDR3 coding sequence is TGTGCCAACAGCAAAGCCACAGGGCCCTATGGCTACACCTTC.

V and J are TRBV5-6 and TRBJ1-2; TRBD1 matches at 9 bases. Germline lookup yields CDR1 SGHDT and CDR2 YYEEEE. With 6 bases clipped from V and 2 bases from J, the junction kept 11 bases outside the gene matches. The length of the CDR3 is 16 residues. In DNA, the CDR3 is TGTGCCAGCAACCTGGGACAGGGAGACCCAAACTATGGCTACACCTTC. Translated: CASNLGQGDPNYGYTF.